This record concerns one TCR beta chain sequence. These data are taken from a study of control samples from healthy donors and cancer patients. Some clones are missing from TCRdb's copy, which holds only in-frame ones; the method was immunoSEQ multiplex PCR. This table has roughly 73,000 clones, about 87% appearing once. The CDR3 covers 15 residues. From germline, CDR1 is SGHTA and CDR2 FQGNSA. The junction had 8 bases not matched to a gene; V was cut back by 10 bases and J by 0 bases. This clonotype originated in a man over 45 in good health. Sequenced input: blood. The chain carries TRBV7-2 and TRBJ2-7; the match to TRBD1 covers 11 bases. In DNA, the CDR3 is TGTGCCATAACCCGGGACAGGGGGAACTCCTACGAGCAGTACTTC. It codes for CAITRDRGNSYEQYF.